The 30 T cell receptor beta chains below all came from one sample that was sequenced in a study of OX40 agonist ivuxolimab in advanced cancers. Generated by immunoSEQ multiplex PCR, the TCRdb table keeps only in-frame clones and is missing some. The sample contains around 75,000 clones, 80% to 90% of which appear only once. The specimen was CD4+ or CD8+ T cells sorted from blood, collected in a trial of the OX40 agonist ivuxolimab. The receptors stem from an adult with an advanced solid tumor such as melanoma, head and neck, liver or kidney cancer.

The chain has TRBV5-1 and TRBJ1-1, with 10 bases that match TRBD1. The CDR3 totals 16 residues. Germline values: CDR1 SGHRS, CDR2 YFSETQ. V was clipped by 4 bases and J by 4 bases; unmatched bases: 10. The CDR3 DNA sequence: TGCGCCAGCAGCCCACGACAGGGGGCGCCGGGCACTGAAGCTTTCTTT. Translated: CASSPRQGAPGTEAFF.

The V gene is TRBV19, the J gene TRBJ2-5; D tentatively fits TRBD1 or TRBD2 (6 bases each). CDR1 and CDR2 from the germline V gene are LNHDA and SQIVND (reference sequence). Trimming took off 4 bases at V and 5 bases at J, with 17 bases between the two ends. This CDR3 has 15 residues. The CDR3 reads CASSRGLAIGETQYF. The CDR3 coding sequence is TGTGCCAGTAGTAGGGGGCTAGCGATAGGGGAGACCCAGTACTTC. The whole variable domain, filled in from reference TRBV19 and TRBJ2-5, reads DGGITQSPKYLFRKEGQNVTLSCEQNLNHDAMYWYRQDPGQGLRLIYYSQIVNDFQKGDIAEGYSVSREKKESFPLTVTSAQKNPTAFYLCASSRGLAIGETQYFGPGTRLLVL.

The CDR3 DNA follows: TGTGCCAGCAGCTTTGACCTTCAGCCCCAGCATTTT. This encodes CASSFDLQPQHF. The rearrangement uses TRBV7-9 and TRBJ1-5; D gene uncertain. The CDR3 covers 12 residues. Per germline, CDR1 SEHNR and CDR2 FQNEAQ (reference sequence). The V end lost 3 bases, the J end lost 6 bases, and 6 bases lay between the germline ends.

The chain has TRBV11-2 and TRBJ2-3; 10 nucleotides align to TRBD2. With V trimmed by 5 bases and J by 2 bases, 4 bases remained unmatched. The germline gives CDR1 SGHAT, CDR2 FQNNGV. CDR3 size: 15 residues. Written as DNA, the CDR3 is TGTGCCAGCAGCCCTACTAGCGGGATCACAGATACGCAGTATTTT. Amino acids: CASSPTSGITDTQYF.

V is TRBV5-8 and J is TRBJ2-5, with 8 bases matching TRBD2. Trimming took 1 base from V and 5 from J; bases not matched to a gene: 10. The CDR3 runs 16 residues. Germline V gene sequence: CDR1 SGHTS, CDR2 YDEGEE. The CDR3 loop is CASSLPPGGMDETQYF. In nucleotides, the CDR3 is TGTGCCAGCAGCTTGCCTCCGGGGGGGATGGATGAGACCCAGTACTTC.

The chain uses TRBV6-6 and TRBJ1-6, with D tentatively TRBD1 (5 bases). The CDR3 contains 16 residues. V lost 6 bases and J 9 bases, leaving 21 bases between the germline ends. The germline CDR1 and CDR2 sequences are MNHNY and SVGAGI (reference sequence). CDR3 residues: CASRKPSREGVSPLHF. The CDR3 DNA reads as TGTGCCAGCAGAAAACCATCCCGGGAAGGGGTTTCACCCCTCCACTTT.

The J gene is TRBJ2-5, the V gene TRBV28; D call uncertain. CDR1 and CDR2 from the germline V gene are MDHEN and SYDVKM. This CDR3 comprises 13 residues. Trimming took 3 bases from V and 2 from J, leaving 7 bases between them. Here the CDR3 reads CASSLAVQETQYF. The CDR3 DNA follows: TGTGCCAGCAGTTTGGCTGTTCAAGAGACCCAGTACTTC.

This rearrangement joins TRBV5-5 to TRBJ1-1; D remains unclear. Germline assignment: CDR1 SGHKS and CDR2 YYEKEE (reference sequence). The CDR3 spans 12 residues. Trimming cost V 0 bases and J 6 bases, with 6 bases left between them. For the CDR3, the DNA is TGTGCCAGCAGCTTGGCCAGAGCTGAAGCTTTCTTT. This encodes CASSLARAEAFF. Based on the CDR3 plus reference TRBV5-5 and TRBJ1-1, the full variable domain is DAGVTQSPTHLIKTRGQQVTLRCSPISGHKSVSWYQQVLGQGPQFIFQYYEKEERGRGNFPDRFSARQFPNYSSELNVNALLLGDSALYLCASSLARAEAFFGQGTRLTVV.

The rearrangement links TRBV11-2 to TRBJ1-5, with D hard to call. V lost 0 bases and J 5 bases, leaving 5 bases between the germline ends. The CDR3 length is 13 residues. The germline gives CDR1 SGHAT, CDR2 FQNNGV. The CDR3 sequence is CASSLDPDQPQHF. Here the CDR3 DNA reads TGTGCCAGCAGCTTAGATCCTGATCAGCCCCAGCATTTT.

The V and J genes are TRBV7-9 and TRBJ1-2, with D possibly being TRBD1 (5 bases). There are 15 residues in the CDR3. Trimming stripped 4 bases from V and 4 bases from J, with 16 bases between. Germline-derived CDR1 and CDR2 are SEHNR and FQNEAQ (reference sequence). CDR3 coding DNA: TGTGCCAGCAGCTCGGGACTCGCGATTGGCTATGGCTACACCTTC. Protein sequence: CASSSGLAIGYGYTF. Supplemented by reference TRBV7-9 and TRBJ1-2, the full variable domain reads DTGVSQNPRHKITKRGQNVTFRCDPISEHNRLYWYRQTLGQGPEFLTYFQNEAQLEKSRLLSDRFSAERPKGSFSTLEIQRTEQGDSAMYLCASSSGLAIGYGYTFGSGTRLTVV.

In DNA, the CDR3 is TGTGCCAGCAGCTCGGGATCCGGGGCTGGGGCCAACGTCCTGACTTTC. Amino acids: CASSSGSGAGANVLTF. This chain uses TRBV5-6 with TRBJ2-6, with TRBD2 as a possible D gene (5 bases). V lost 3 bases, J lost 2 bases, and 12 bases lay in between. The CDR3 is 16 residues long. The germline V gene encodes CDR1 SGHDT and CDR2 YYEEEE.

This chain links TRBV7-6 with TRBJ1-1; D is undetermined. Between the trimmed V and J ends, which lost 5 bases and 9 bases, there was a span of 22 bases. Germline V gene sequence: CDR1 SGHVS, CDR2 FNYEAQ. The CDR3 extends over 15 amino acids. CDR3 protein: CASSKDRSTQHQAFF. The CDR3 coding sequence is TGTGCCAGCAGCAAGGATCGGTCGACCCAGCACCAAGCTTTCTTT. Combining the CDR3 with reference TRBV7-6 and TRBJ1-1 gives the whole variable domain GAGVSQSPRYKVTKRGQDVALRCDPISGHVSLYWYRQALGQGPEFLTYFNYEAQQDKSGLPNDRFSAERPEGSISTLTIQRTEQRDSAMYRCASSKDRSTQHQAFFGQGTRLTVV.

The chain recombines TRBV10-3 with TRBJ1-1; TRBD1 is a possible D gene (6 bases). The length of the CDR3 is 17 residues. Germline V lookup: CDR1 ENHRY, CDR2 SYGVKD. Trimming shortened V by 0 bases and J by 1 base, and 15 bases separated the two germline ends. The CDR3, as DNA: TGTGCCATCAGTGAGTCGAAGGCAGGGGCATGGAACACTGAAGCTTTCTTT. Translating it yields CAISESKAGAWNTEAFF.

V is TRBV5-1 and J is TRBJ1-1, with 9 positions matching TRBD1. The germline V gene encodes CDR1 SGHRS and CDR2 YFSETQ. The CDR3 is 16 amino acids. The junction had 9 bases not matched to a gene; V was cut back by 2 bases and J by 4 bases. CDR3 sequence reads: CASSFLGQGRITEAFF. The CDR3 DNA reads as TGCGCCAGCAGCTTCCTGGGACAGGGAAGGATCACTGAAGCTTTCTTT.

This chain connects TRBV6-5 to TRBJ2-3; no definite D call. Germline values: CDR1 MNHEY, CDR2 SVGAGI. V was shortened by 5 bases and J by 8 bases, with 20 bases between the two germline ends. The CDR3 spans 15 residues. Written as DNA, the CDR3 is TGTGCCAGCAGTCCTACTGGGCGTAGTTATTCTACGCAGTATTTT. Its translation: CASSPTGRSYSTQYF.

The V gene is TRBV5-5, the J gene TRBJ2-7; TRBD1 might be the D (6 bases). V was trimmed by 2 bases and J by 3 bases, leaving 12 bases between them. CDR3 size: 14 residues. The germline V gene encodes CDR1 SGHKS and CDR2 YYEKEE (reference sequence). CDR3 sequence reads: CASSFTGSRYEQYF. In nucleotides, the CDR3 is TGTGCCAGCAGCTTCACAGGGTCTCGCTACGAGCAGTACTTC. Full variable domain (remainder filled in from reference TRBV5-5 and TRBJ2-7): DAGVTQSPTHLIKTRGQQVTLRCSPISGHKSVSWYQQVLGQGPQFIFQYYEKEERGRGNFPDRFSARQFPNYSSELNVNALLLGDSALYLCASSFTGSRYEQYFGPGTRLTVT.

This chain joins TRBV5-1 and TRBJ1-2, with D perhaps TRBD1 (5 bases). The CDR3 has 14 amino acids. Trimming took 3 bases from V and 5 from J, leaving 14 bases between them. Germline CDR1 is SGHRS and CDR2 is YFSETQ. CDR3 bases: TGCGCCAGCAGCTGGGACGGTTCGCTTTATGGCTACACCTTC. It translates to CASSWDGSLYGYTF.

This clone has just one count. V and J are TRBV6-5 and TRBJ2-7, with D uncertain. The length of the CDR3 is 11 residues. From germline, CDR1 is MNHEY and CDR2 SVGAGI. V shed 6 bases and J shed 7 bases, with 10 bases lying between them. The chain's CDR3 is CASSLQWEQYF. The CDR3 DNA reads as TGTGCCAGCAGCCTCCAGTGGGAGCAGTACTTC.

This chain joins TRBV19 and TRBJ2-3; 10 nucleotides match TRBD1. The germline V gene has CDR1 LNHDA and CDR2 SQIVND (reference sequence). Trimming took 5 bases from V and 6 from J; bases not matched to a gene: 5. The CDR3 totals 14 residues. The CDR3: CASSGGQGTDTQYF. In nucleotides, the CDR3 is TGTGCCAGTAGTGGGGGACAGGGGACCGATACGCAGTATTTT.

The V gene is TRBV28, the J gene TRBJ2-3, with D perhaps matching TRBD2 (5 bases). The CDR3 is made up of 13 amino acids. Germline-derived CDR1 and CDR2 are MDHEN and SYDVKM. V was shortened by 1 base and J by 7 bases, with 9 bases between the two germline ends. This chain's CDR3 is CASSLYTGNTQYF. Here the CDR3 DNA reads TGTGCCAGCAGTTTATATACGGGAAATACGCAGTATTTT.

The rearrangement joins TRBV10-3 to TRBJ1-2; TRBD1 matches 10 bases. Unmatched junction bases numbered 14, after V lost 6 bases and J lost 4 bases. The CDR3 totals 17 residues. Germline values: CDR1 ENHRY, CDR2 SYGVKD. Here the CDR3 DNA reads TGTGCCATCAGCCCGGGACAGGGGCCACCCGGGGGCTATGGCTACACCTTC. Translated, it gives CAISPGQGPPGGYGYTF.

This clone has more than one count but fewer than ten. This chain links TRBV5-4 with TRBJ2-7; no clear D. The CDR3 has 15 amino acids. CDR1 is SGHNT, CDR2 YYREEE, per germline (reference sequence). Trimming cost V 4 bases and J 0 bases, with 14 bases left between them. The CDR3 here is CASSPQAPGSYEQYF. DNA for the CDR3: TGTGCCAGCAGCCCCCAGGCCCCGGGCTCCTACGAGCAGTACTTC.

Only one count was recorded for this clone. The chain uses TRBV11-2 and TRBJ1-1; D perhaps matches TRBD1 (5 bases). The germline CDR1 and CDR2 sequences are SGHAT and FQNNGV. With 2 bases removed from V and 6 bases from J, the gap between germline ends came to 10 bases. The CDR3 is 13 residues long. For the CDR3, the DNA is TGTGCCAGCAGCTTATCGGGGCTACCTGAAGCTTTCTTT. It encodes CASSLSGLPEAFF. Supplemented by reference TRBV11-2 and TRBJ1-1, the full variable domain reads EAGVAQSPRYKIIEKRQSVAFWCNPISGHATLYWYQQILGQGPKLLIQFQNNGVVDDSQLPKDRFSAERLKGVDSTLKIQPAKLEDSAVYLCASSLSGLPEAFFGQGTRLTVV.

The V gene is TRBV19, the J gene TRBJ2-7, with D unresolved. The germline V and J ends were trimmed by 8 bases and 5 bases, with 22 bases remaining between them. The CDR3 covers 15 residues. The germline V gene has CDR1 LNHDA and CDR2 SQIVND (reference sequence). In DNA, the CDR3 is TGTGCCAGTTCGAGACGTCAAGGAGCACGGGACGAGCAGTACTTC. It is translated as CASSRRQGARDEQYF.

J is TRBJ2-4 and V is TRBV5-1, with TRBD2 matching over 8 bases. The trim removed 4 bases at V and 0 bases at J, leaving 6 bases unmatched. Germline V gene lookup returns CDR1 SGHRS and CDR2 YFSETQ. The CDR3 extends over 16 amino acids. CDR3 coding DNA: TGCGCCAGCAGCCCACTAGCGGCCCTAGCCAAAAACATTCAGTACTTC. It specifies CASSPLAALAKNIQYF.

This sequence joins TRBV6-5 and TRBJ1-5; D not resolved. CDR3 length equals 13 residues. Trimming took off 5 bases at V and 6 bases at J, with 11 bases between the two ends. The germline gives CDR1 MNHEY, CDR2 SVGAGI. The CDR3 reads CASSLGSAQPQHF. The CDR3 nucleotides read TGTGCCAGCAGTCTGGGTTCGGCTCAGCCCCAGCATTTT.

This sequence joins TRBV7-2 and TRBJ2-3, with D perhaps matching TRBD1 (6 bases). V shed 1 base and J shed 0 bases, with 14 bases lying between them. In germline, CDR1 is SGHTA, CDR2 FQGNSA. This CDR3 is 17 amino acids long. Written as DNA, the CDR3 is TGTGCCAGCAGCTTAGTTGGGACACCCTCTAGCACAGATACGCAGTATTTT. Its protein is CASSLVGTPSSTDTQYF.

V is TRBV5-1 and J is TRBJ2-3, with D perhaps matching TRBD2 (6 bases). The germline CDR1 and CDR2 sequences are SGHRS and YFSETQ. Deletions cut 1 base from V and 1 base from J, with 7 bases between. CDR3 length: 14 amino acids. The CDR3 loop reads CASSLPSGTDTQYF. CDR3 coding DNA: TGCGCCAGCAGCTTGCCTAGCGGCACAGATACGCAGTATTTT.

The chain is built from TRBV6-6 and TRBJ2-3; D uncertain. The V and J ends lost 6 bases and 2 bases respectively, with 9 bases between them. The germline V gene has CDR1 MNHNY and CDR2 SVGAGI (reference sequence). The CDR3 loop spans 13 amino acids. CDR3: CASRFENTDTQYF. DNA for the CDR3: TGTGCCAGCAGATTCGAGAACACAGATACGCAGTATTTT.

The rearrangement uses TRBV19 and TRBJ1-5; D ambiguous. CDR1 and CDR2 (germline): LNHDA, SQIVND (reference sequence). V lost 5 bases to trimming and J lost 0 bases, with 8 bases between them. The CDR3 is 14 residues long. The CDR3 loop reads CASSGRYSNQPQHF. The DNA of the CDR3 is TGTGCCAGTAGTGGTAGGTATAGCAATCAGCCCCAGCATTTT.